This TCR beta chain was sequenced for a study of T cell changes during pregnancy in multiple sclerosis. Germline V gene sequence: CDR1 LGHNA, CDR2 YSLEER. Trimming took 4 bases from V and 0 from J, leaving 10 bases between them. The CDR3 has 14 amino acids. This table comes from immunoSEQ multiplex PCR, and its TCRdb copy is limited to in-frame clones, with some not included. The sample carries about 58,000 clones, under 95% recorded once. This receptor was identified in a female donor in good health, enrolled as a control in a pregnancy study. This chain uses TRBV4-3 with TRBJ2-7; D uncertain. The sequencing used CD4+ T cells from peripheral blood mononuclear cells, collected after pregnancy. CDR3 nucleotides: TGCGCCAGCAGCCCCGTATTCCCCTCCTACGAGCAGTACTTC. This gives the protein CASSPVFPSYEQYF.